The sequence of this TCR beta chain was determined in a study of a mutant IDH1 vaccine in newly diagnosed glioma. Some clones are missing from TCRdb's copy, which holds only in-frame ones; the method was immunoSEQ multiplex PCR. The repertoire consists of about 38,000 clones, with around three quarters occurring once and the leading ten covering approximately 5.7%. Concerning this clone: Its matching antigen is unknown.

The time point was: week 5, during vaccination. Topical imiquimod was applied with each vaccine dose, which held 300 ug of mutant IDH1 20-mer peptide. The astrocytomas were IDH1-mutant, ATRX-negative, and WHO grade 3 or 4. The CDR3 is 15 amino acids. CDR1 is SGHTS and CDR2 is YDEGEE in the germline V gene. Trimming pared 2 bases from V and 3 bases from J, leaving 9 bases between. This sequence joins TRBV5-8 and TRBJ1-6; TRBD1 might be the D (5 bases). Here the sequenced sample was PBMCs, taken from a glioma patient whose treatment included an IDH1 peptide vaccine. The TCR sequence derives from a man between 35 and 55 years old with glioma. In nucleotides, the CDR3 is TGTGCCAGCAGCTTTCAGGGACTCTATAATTCACCCCTCCACTTT. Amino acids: CASSFQGLYNSPLHF.